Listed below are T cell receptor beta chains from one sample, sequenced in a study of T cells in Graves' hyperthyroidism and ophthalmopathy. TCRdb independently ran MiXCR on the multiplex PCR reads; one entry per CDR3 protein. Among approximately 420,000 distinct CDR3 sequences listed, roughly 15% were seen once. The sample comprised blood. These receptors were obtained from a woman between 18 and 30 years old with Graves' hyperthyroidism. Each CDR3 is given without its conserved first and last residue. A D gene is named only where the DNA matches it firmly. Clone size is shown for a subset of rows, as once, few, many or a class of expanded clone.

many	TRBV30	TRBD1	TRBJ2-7	AWSEGRGYEQY
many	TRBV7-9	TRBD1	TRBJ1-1	ASSKGQANTEAF
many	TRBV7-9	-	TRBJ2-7	ASSLDKGGPNSEQY
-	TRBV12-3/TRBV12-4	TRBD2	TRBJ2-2	ASSWGAGGPRTGELF
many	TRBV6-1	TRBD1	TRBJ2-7	ASSTGQVIYEQY
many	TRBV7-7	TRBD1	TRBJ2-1	ASSLEGAAQGEQF
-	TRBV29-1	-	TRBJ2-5	SVLTAVEPRSPQETQY
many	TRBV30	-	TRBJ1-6	AWSVLAAYNSPLH
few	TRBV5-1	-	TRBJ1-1	ASSYRGGEPMNTEAF
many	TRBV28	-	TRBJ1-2	ASSFRAEYGYT
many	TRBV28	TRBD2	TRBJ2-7	ASSLWREGGHEQY
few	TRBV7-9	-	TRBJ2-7	ASSPDIQPAYEQY
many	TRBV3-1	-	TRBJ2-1	ASSQNGKRRGNEQF
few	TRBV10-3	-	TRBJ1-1	AISATGLGAF
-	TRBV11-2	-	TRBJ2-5	ASSLTGGVRETQY
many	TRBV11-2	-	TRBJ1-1	ASSLISRAEAF
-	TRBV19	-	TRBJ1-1	ASSMFETEAF
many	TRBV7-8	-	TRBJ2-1	ASSLTLETFYNEQF
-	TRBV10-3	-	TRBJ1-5	AIRGHDSNQPQH
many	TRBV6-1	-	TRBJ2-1	ASRSIANEQF
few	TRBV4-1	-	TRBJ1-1	ASSQGTDGAF
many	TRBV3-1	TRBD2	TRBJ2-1	ASSRLAGGSYNEQF
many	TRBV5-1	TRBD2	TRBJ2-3	ASSFAGTSGSTDTQY
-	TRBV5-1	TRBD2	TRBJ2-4	ASSLDGRAGNIQY
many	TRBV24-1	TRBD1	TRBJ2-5	ATSDLTGGSQETQY
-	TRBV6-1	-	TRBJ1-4	ASSERTEEKLF
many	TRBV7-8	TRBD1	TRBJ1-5	ASSLANRGEVQPQH
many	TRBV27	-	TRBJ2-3	ASSLYRSRGDTQY
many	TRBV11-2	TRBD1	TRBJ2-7	ASSGAPGTGSYEQY
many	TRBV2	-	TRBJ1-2	ASRQGSLYYGYT
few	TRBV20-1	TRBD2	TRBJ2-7	SATTSRAYEQY
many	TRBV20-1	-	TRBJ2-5	SARESDGVEETQY
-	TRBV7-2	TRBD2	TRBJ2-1	ASSSSGASYNEQF
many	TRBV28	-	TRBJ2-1	ASSFLVWVEQF
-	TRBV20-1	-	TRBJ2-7	SAISDPSEQY
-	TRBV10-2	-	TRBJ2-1	ASSDRNLANEQF